These 23 T cell receptor beta chains came from one sample sequenced in a study of cytomegalovirus exposure and HLA in healthy donors. The primer mix had 60 Vbeta and 13 Jbeta primers. Repertoires were generated with immunoSEQ multiplex PCR, while TCRdb's copy carries only in-frame clones and drops some. The sample has over 75,000 clones, approximately 86% seen once; the top ten hold roughly 9%. Sample: PBMCs. The receptors were gathered from a man aged 25-45 years in good health and CMV-seropositive.

This sequence joins TRBV6-1 and TRBJ2-7, with 7 nucleotides matching TRBD2. The CDR3 covers 14 residues. V was clipped by 8 bases and J by 1 base; unmatched bases: 8. The germline V gene has CDR1 MNHNS and CDR2 SASEGT. CDR3 coding DNA: TGTGCCAGCTGGTGGGAGGGGACTTCCTACGAGCAGTACTTC. Translating gives CASWWEGTSYEQYF.

V usage is TRBV18 and J usage is TRBJ1-1, with TRBD1 matching over 10 bases. In germline, CDR1 is KGHSH, CDR2 LQKENI. Losses at the gene ends were 6 bases for V and 5 bases for J; bases not matched to a gene: 9. The CDR3 length is 15 residues. CDR3 region: CASSARQGARTEAFF. The CDR3 nucleotides are TGTGCCAGCTCGGCCCGACAGGGGGCGAGGACTGAAGCTTTCTTT.

The chain employs TRBV10-3 and TRBJ2-1, with 15 bases identical to TRBD2. The CDR3 is 20 amino acids. CDR1 ENHRY and CDR2 SYGVKD come from the germline V gene. The junction had 12 bases not matched to a gene; V was cut back by 6 bases and J by 0 bases. CDR3 nucleotide sequence: TGTGCCATCAGCCCTAGGACTAGCGGGAGGGCGATTAACTCCTACAATGAGCAGTTCTTC. This codes for CAISPRTSGRAINSYNEQFF.

CDR3 nucleotides: TGTGCCAGCAGTTCCCCAGGGGGCCTCGACAATGAGCAGTTCTTC. Translated, it gives CASSSPGGLDNEQFF. The chain is built from TRBV28 and TRBJ2-1; 8 bases align to TRBD1. The CDR3 is 15 amino acids. Germline assignment: CDR1 MDHEN and CDR2 SYDVKM. The junction had 7 bases not matched to a gene; V was cut back by 4 bases and J by 5 bases.

This chain uses TRBV7-9 with TRBJ2-1; D possibly corresponds to TRBD2 (5 bases). The CDR3 extends over 12 amino acids. V was shortened by 4 bases and J by 8 bases, with 9 bases between the two germline ends. Germline loops: CDR1 SEHNR, CDR2 FQNEAQ (reference sequence). CDR3: CASSSTSYEQFF. The DNA of the CDR3 is TGTGCCAGCAGCTCTACTAGTTATGAGCAGTTCTTC. Filled out from reference TRBV7-9 and TRBJ2-1, the complete variable domain reads DTGVSQNPRHKITKRGQNVTFRCDPISEHNRLYWYRQTLGQGPEFLTYFQNEAQLEKSRLLSDRFSAERPKGSFSTLEIQRTEQGDSAMYLCASSSTSYEQFFGPGTRLTVL.

Comment on this clone: The same CDR3 is also encoded by other DNA sequences in this sample. The chain uses TRBV5-1 and TRBJ2-2; possible D gene TRBD2, 6 bases. Germline V gene sequence: CDR1 SGHRS, CDR2 YFSETQ. V was clipped by 5 bases and J by 0 bases, with 11 bases between them. The CDR3 runs 15 residues. The CDR3 DNA reads as TGCGCCAGCAGTCGGGACTGGACGAACACCGGGGAGCTGTTTTTT. As protein: CASSRDWTNTGELFF.

For the CDR3, the DNA is TGTGCCAGCAAGGAAAGGGGCAGCGGCTACACCTTC. It specifies CASKERGSGYTF. V is TRBV28 and J is TRBJ1-2; maybe TRBD1 (5 bases). CDR3 length equals 12 residues. The ends were cut back, 7 bases at V and 8 bases at J, with 14 bases in the middle. Germline assignment: CDR1 MDHEN and CDR2 SYDVKM.

This chain connects TRBV6-5 to TRBJ2-3; TRBD2 agrees at 14 bases. The CDR3 totals 13 residues. J gave up 4 bases and V 10 bases, and 1 base lay outside the gene matches. Germline assignment: CDR1 MNHEY and CDR2 SVGAGI. The CDR3 protein is CATGLAGADTQYF. In DNA form, the CDR3 reads TGTGCCACGGGACTAGCGGGAGCAGATACGCAGTATTTT.

The rearrangement joins TRBV18 to TRBJ2-3; 9 bases are a match to TRBD2. The V segment lost 3 bases and the J segment 1 base; nucleotides outside the gene matches: 8. This CDR3 has 17 amino acids. The germline V gene has CDR1 KGHSH and CDR2 LQKENI. The CDR3 is CASSPQRGRAGTDTQYF. DNA of the CDR3: TGTGCCAGCTCACCCCAACGCGGGAGGGCAGGCACAGATACGCAGTATTTT.

The chain links TRBV10-1 to TRBJ2-3; D gene ambiguous. The germline V gene has CDR1 WNHNN and CDR2 SYGVQD (reference sequence). Between the trimmed V and J ends, which lost 0 bases and 8 bases, there was a span of 12 bases. This CDR3 contains 14 residues. DNA for the CDR3: TGCGCCAGCAGTGAGTCTTACATCTCTGGTACGCAGTATTTT. It codes for CASSESYISGTQYF.

This rearrangement joins TRBV28 to TRBJ1-5; 8 bases match TRBD1. There are 19 residues in the CDR3. After removal of 3 bases from V and 6 bases from J, the junction contained 19 bases not matched to a gene. Germline loops: CDR1 MDHEN, CDR2 SYDVKM. The chain's CDR3 is CASSLLGLVPGGGVQPQHF. The CDR3 DNA reads as TGTGCCAGCAGTTTGCTAGGACTTGTTCCAGGGGGCGGAGTTCAGCCCCAGCATTTT.

This clone showed up just once. The chain recombines TRBV4-1 with TRBJ2-3, with 11 nucleotides matching TRBD2. Losses at the gene ends were 3 bases for V and 5 bases for J; bases not matched to a gene: 4. This CDR3 is 15 amino acids long. From germline, CDR1 is MGHRA and CDR2 YSYEKL. CDR3 sequence (DNA): TGCGCCAGCAGCCAGACTAGCGGGGTGGGAGATACGCAGTATTTT. The encoded protein is CASSQTSGVGDTQYF.

The chain links TRBV5-1 to TRBJ2-7, with 8 bases that match TRBD2. Losses at the gene ends were 2 bases for V and 0 bases for J; bases not matched to a gene: 4. Germline V gene lookup returns CDR1 SGHRS and CDR2 YFSETQ. The CDR3 is 15 amino acids. As DNA, the CDR3 is TGCGCCAGCAGCTTTTTAGCGGGAAGCTCCTACGAGCAGTACTTC. Its protein is CASSFLAGSSYEQYF.

The chain carries TRBV7-9 and TRBJ2-4; weak D call: TRBD1 (7 bases). V was pared by 5 bases and J by 0 bases, with 14 bases between. This CDR3 contains 16 residues. Per germline, CDR1 SEHNR and CDR2 FQNEAQ (reference sequence). The CDR3 DNA follows: TGTGCCAGCAGCCGCGGGACAGCCTTAGCCAAAAACATTCAGTACTTC. This codes for CASSRGTALAKNIQYF.

J is TRBJ1-3 and V is TRBV28; the match to TRBD1 covers 8 bases. The CDR3 contains 15 residues. Germline lookup yields CDR1 MDHEN and CDR2 SYDVKM. V shed 5 bases and J 3 bases; nucleotides not matched to a gene: 6. CDR3 DNA sequence: TGTGCCAGCAGTCTTACAGGGGGTAGTGGAAACACCATATATTTT. Its translation is CASSLTGGSGNTIYF. The full variable domain, in which reference TRBV28 and TRBJ1-3 provide the parts outside the CDR3, is DVKVTQSSRYLVKRTGEKVFLECVQDMDHENMFWYRQDPGLGLRLIYFSYDVKMKEKGDIPEGYSVSREKKERFSLILESASTNQTSMYLCASSLTGGSGNTIYFGEGSWLTVV.

The rearrangement links TRBV21-1 to TRBJ2-1; TRBD1 is the table's D call, not checked against the DNA. TRBV21-1 is classified as a pseudogene. This CDR3 is 20 amino acids long. The CDR3 region is CASTDSWTGVQHRSYNEQFF. As DNA, the CDR3 is TGTGCCAGCACCGACTCTTGGACAGGTGTACAGCACCGCTCCTACAATGAGCAGTTCTTC.

The chain combines TRBV10-3 with TRBJ2-2; 8 bases map to TRBD1. Trimming cost V 6 bases and J 3 bases; bases outside gene matches: 3. Germline V gene sequence: CDR1 ENHRY, CDR2 SYGVKD. The CDR3 runs to 14 residues. This CDR3 is CAIRDRDDTGELFF. DNA of the CDR3: TGTGCCATCAGGGACAGGGATGACACCGGGGAGCTGTTTTTT.

This chain connects TRBV6-5 to TRBJ1-3; tentatively, D is TRBD1 (5 bases). CDR1 and CDR2 (germline): MNHEY, SVGAGI. V was trimmed by 7 bases and J by 0 bases, leaving 7 bases between them. The CDR3 runs 13 residues. The CDR3 sequence: CASTGGSGNTIYF. The CDR3 DNA follows: TGTGCCAGCACCGGGGGCTCTGGAAACACCATATATTTT.

The J gene is TRBJ2-7, the V gene TRBV29-1, with TRBD1 matching 8 bases. The CDR3 is 14 residues long. J gave up 3 bases and V 4 bases, and 8 bases lay outside the gene matches. Germline CDR1 and CDR2: SQVTM and ANQGSEA. CDR3 nucleotide sequence: TGCAGCGTTGCAGGACAGGGAGAGGACTACGAGCAGTACTTC. It specifies CSVAGQGEDYEQYF.

J is TRBJ1-1 and V is TRBV19; 11 bases are a match to TRBD1. Unmatched junction bases numbered 13, after V lost 6 bases and J lost 7 bases. This CDR3 has 16 residues. CDR1 LNHDA and CDR2 SQIVND come from the germline V gene (reference sequence). In DNA form, the CDR3 reads TGTGCCAGTAGGGGACAGGGGGTAACGAAGAGAAATGAAGCTTTCTTT. This sequence encodes CASRGQGVTKRNEAFF.

As for this clone: At one of its ends the junction is not consistent with the germline gene, which may arise from a read error. This rearrangement joins TRBV6-1 to TRBJ1-6; D not resolved. The CDR3 totals 16 residues. Looked up from germline, CDR1 is MNHNS and CDR2 is SASEGT. Here the CDR3 reads CASCEKLSSYNSPLHF. The CDR3 nucleotides read TGTGCCAGCTGTGAGAAACTGAGCTCCTATAATTCACCCCTCCACTTT.

The CDR3 region has the DNA TGTGCCAGCAGGCCAGGCCAGGGTCTTTTCTCTGGAAACACCATATATTTT. It encodes CASRPGQGLFSGNTIYF. V and J are TRBV28 and TRBJ1-3; a weak D match, TRBD1 (5 bases). The CDR3 is made up of 17 amino acids. CDR1 and CDR2 (germline): MDHEN, SYDVKM. The V and J ends lost 6 bases and 0 bases respectively, with 18 bases between them.

This sequence joins TRBV28 and TRBJ2-7; D may be TRBD2 (6 bases). Per the germline V gene, CDR1 is MDHEN and CDR2 is SYDVKM. Trimming removed 3 bases at V and 5 bases at J, with 20 bases between. This CDR3 region has 16 residues. CDR3 loop: CASSLWRDPPGNEQYF. The CDR3 coding sequence is TGTGCCAGCAGTTTGTGGCGGGACCCCCCTGGAAACGAGCAGTACTTC.